This entry lists 4 T cell receptor beta chains sequenced from one sample in a study of vaccination effects on CD4 cells after COVID-19. Before any sequencing was done, the ViraFEST assay used viral peptide pools to expand antigen-specific CD4+ T cells. Culture proceeded for approximately nine days, and CD4+ T cells were then isolated. None of these healthy vaccinees had been infected with SARS-CoV-2 before vaccination. TCRdb's copy holds only in-frame clones and misses some; the assay was immunoSEQ multiplex PCR. The sample has approximately 30,000 clones, more than 60% seen once. No antigens are known for them. Sequenced material: CD4+ T cells from PBMCs cultured with SARS-CoV-2 spike peptides, taken before COVID-19 vaccination. The receptors here all came from a human donor who received a COVID-19 vaccine.

This chain uses TRBV13 with TRBJ2-7; TRBD1 matches at 10 bases. The V gene end was trimmed by 7 bases and the J gene end by 4 bases; junction bases not matched to a gene: 4. CDR1 and CDR2 from the germline V gene are PRHDT and FYEKMQ (reference sequence). The CDR3 is 13 amino acids. The CDR3 DNA reads as TGTGCCAGCACCAGACAGGGGGCGTACGAGCAGTACTTC. Its protein is CASTRQGAYEQYF.

The CDR3 loop reads CASSQAGTDTQYF. The CDR3 DNA sequence: TGTGCCAGCAGCCAAGCCGGCACAGATACGCAGTATTTT. The chain couples TRBV3-1 (or the pseudogene TRBV3-2) to TRBJ2-3; no clear D gene. This CDR3 comprises 13 residues. The ends were cut back, 1 base at V and 1 base at J, with 3 bases in the middle. The V gene's germline CDR1 is LGHDT and CDR2 YNNKEL (reference sequence).

The CDR3 sequence: CASSPSSRGFFLIETQYF. In DNA form, the CDR3 reads TGTGCCAGCAGCCCCTCGTCGAGGGGCTTTTTCCTTATAGAGACCCAGTACTTC. The rearrangement links TRBV7-2 to TRBJ2-5; D possibly matches TRBD1 or TRBD2 (5 bases each). The CDR3 is made up of 18 amino acids. Germline V gives CDR1 SGHTA, CDR2 FQGNSA. With 5 bases removed from V and 4 bases from J, the gap between germline ends came to 26 bases.

V gene TRBV7-9 combines with J gene TRBJ2-1; D perhaps matches TRBD2 (7 bases). This CDR3 contains 15 residues. The V and J ends lost 7 bases and 10 bases respectively, with 23 bases between them. Germline CDR1 is SEHNR and CDR2 is FQNEAQ (reference sequence). CDR3 sequence: CASIKGVAGPWEQFF. In DNA, the CDR3 is TGTGCCAGCATAAAGGGGGTAGCGGGCCCCTGGGAGCAGTTCTTC.